Listed below are T cell receptor beta chains from one sample, sequenced in a study of shared clonotypes between healthy human individuals. Using immunoSEQ multiplex PCR, the repertoire was profiled, and TCRdb retains in-frame clones only, with some absent. The sample lists some 580,000 clones; roughly 98% were seen once. Sequenced: naive CD8+ T cells sorted from blood. These receptors were collected from a man aged 25 to 45 in good health. Each CDR3 is given with its conserved first and last residue. D genes are given only for firm matches. Size is omitted from some rows. Given values are once, few, many or a class for expanded clones.

d_call | j_call | v_call | clone_size | cdr3_aa | cdr3_nt
. | TRBJ1-2 | TRBV27 | . | CASSLSLRPDPGGRNGYTF | TGTGCCAGCAGTTTATCACTGAGACCGGACCCGGGGGGTCGGAATGGCTACACCTTC
. | TRBJ2-3 | TRBV5-6 | . | CASSLVRDTDTQYF | TGTGCCAGCAGCTTGGTTAGGGACACAGATACGCAGTATTTT
. | TRBJ2-5 | TRBV18 | . | CASTHSDARETQYF | TGTGCCAGCACCCATTCCGATGCCCGAGAGACCCAGTACTTC
TRBD1 | TRBJ2-3 | TRBV27 | . | CASSLFPSEGASTDTQYF | TGTGCCAGCAGTTTATTCCCAAGTGAGGGGGCCAGCACAGATACGCAGTATTTT
. | TRBJ1-4 | TRBV19 | . | CASAGLLGGEKLFF | TGTGCCAGTGCGGGCCTTCTAGGCGGTGAAAAACTGTTTTTT
. | TRBJ2-7 | TRBV6-5 | . | CASRAPNYEQYF | TGTGCCAGCAGGGCCCCCAATTACGAGCAGTACTTC
TRBD1 | TRBJ2-5 | TRBV11-3 | . | CASSYRTGAQETQYF | TGTGCCAGCAGCTACCGGACAGGAGCCCAAGAGACCCAGTACTTC
. | TRBJ2-7 | TRBV15 | . | CATSSRTVYKQYF | TGTGCCACCAGCAGCAGGACAGTCTACAAGCAGTACTTC
TRBD2 | TRBJ2-5 | TRBV28 | . | CASSLASGKETQYF | TGTGCCAGCAGTTTGGCTAGCGGAAAAGAGACCCAGTACTTC
. | TRBJ2-2 | TRBV29-1 | . | CSVDKDTGELFF | TGCAGCGTTGATAAGGATACCGGGGAGCTGTTTTTT
TRBD1 | TRBJ1-5 | TRBV15 | . | CATSRDHIEGQPISNQPQHF | TGTGCCACCAGCAGAGATCATATAGAGGGACAGCCGATTAGCAATCAGCCCCAGCATTTT
. | TRBJ1-1 | TRBV7-9 | . | CASSWGGKWGTEAFF | TGTGCCAGCAGTTGGGGAGGGAAGTGGGGCACTGAAGCTTTCTTT
. | TRBJ2-7 | TRBV11-2 | once | CASSLAGTSYEQYF | TGTGCCAGCAGCTTGGCCGGGACCTCCTACGAGCAGTACTTC
. | TRBJ1-4 | TRBV15 | . | CATSSPKGTLFF | TGTGCCACCAGCAGCCCCAAGGGTACACTGTTTTTT
. | TRBJ2-5 | TRBV27 | . | CASSLLGHRGSETQYF | TGTGCCAGCAGTTTATTAGGTCACCGGGGTAGTGAGACCCAGTACTTC
. | TRBJ2-1 | TRBV6-5 | . | CASSYSNRIPQVF | TGTGCCAGCAGTTACTCGAATCGCATTCCTCAGGTCTTC
TRBD1 | TRBJ2-7 | TRBV4-1 | . | CASSLRDRNYEQYF | TGCGCCAGCAGCCTCCGGGACAGGAACTACGAGCAGTACTTC
. | TRBJ2-6 | TRBV18 | . | CASSPLGRNSGANVLTF | TGTGCCAGCTCACCATTGGGCAGAAACTCTGGGGCCAACGTCCTGACTTTC
TRBD1 | TRBJ1-4 | TRBV7-9 | . | CASSAKDRGGEKLFF | TGTGCCAGCAGCGCTAAGGACAGGGGAGGGGAAAAACTGTTTTTT
TRBD1 | TRBJ2-3 | TRBV30 | . | CAWSADREWRTDTQYF | TGTGCCTGGAGTGCCGACAGGGAGTGGCGCACAGATACGCAGTATTTT
. | TRBJ2-3 | TRBV19 | once | CASSIGGVADTQYF | TGTGCCAGTAGTATAGGCGGCGTCGCAGATACGCAGTATTTT
. | TRBJ2-7 | TRBV10-2 | . | CASITGGVAPGEQYF | TGCGCCAGCATCACCGGGGGCGTTGCACCGGGGGAGCAGTACTTC
. | TRBJ2-1 | TRBV5-1 | . | CASSPGVYNEQFF | TGCGCCAGTTCCCCGGGAGTCTACAATGAGCAGTTCTTC
TRBD2 | TRBJ2-7 | TRBV10-3 | once | CAISGASGRALHEQYF | TGTGCCATCAGTGGAGCTAGCGGGAGGGCCCTCCACGAGCAGTACTTC
. | TRBJ2-5 | TRBV19 | . | CASSEGWKTIQETQYF | TGTGCCAGTAGTGAGGGGTGGAAAACCATACAAGAGACCCAGTACTTC
. | TRBJ2-1 | TRBV4-3 | few | CASSQDGGTQEGEQFF | TGCGCCAGCAGCCAAGATGGGGGGACGCAGGAGGGTGAGCAGTTCTTC
TRBD2 | TRBJ2-7 | TRBV6-5 | . | CASRPGLDSYEQYF | TGTGCCAGCAGGCCGGGACTAGATTCCTACGAGCAGTACTTC
. | TRBJ2-1 | TRBV7-9 | . | CASSLERDEQFF | TGTGCCAGCAGCTTAGAGCGAGATGAGCAGTTCTTC
TRBD1 | TRBJ2-7 | TRBV28 | . | CASSGRDRGGYEQYF | TGTGCCAGCAGTGGTCGGGACAGGGGCGGCTACGAGCAGTACTTC
TRBD2 | TRBJ2-3 | TRBV7-8 | . | CASSLLGLAGGGDTQYF | TGTGCCAGCAGTCTCCTTGGACTAGCGGGAGGCGGAGATACGCAGTATTTT
. | TRBJ2-7 | TRBV27 | . | CASSLFYGSHYEQYF | TGTGCCAGCAGTTTATTTTACGGGAGTCACTACGAGCAGTACTTC
TRBD1 | TRBJ1-4 | TRBV7-6 | . | CASSRDRATNEKLFF | TGTGCCAGCAGCCGGGACAGGGCCACTAATGAAAAACTGTTTTTT
. | TRBJ2-1 | TRBV19 | . | CASSMRAWENEQFF | TGTGCCAGTAGTATGAGGGCTTGGGAGAATGAGCAGTTCTTC